These 27 T cell receptor beta chains originate from one sample sequenced in a study of blood T cells in healthy people across ages. With a J-beta primer mix and a sample-barcoded 5' primer, a second PCR ran about 7 to 12 cycles. TCRdb independently ran MiXCR on the 5' RACE reads; one entry per CDR3 protein. Of 1.5 million to 2 million distinct CDR3 sequences listed, 49% are singletons. Sequenced: blood. These receptor sequences come from a woman aged 40 to 50 in good health.

As for this clonotype: Relative to the germline gene, one junction end is altered; a read error may explain this. The chain employs TRBV20-1 and TRBJ2-1; D call uncertain. CDR3 length: 16 residues. The germline V gene encodes CDR1 DFQATT and CDR2 SNEGSKA (reference sequence). This CDR3 is CSASGRLESSYNKQFF. CDR3 in DNA: TGCAGTGCTAGTGGGCGCCTCGAGAGCTCCTACAATAAGCAGTTCTTC.

On this clonotype itself: Germline is not matched at one junction end, which may reflect a read error. The chain employs TRBV7-3 and TRBJ2-1; TRBD1 is a possible D gene (5 bases). This CDR3 comprises 12 residues. CDR1 and CDR2 (germline): SGHTA, FQGTGA. The CDR3 reads CASSLTQGEQFF. CDR3 sequence (DNA): TGTGCCAGCAGCCTAACCCAGGGTGAGCAGTTCTTC.

The rearrangement links TRBV28 to TRBJ2-3; 10 bases are shared with TRBD2. Germline V gene sequence: CDR1 MDHEN, CDR2 SYDVKM. V lost 8 bases and J lost 8; bases outside the gene matches: 10. The CDR3 is 14 amino acids. CDR3 amino acids: CASYSGGLQGTQYF. Written as DNA, the CDR3 is TGTGCCAGCTATAGCGGGGGGCTTCAAGGTACGCAGTATTTT.

The chain joins TRBV11-2 to TRBJ2-7; the D is unclear. The CDR3 covers 12 residues. Germline V lookup: CDR1 SGHAT, CDR2 FQNNGV. The germline V and J ends were trimmed by 5 bases and 6 bases, with 11 bases remaining between them. The CDR3 sequence: CASSAPLSEQYF. In DNA, the CDR3 is TGTGCCAGCAGCGCCCCACTCAGCGAGCAGTACTTC.

CDR3 nucleotides: TGTGCCAGCAGCACCCAAAGAGGTTTCACCGAAGAGACCCAGTACTTC. It yields the protein CASSTQRGFTEETQYF. The chain recombines TRBV11-2 with TRBJ2-5; D call uncertain. Trimming shortened V by 5 bases and J by 3 bases, and 19 bases separated the two germline ends. Germline-derived CDR1 and CDR2 are SGHAT and FQNNGV. The CDR3 has 16 amino acids.

This chain joins TRBV7-4 and TRBJ1-4; D gene uncertain. Germline loops: CDR1 SGHVT, CDR2 SQSDAQ. The CDR3 spans 9 residues. Trimming took 11 bases from V and 11 from J, leaving 9 bases between them. The DNA for the CDR3 is TGTGCCCCCAGGACCAAACTGTTTTTT. It specifies CAPRTKLFF.

A few counts support this clonotype. This chain links TRBV7-9 with TRBJ1-2, with D tentatively TRBD1 (5 bases). The CDR3 is 15 residues long. Germline CDR1 is SEHNR and CDR2 is FQNEAQ (reference sequence). Trimming removed 1 base at V and 6 bases at J, with 15 bases between. CDR3 nucleotides: TGTGCCAGCAGCTTAGTCCAGGGCGAGAAAAATGGCTACACCTTC. This codes for CASSLVQGEKNGYTF.

Only a few counts were recorded for this clonotype. The chain joins TRBV7-9 to TRBJ2-7; 8 bases line up with TRBD2. The length of the CDR3 is 17 residues. Germline V lookup: CDR1 SEHNR, CDR2 FQNEAQ (reference sequence). J lost 7 bases, V lost 1 base, and 15 bases had no gene match. The CDR3 coding sequence is TGTGCCAGCAGCTTAGGGGTGGGGCTAGCGGGCCTACAAGAGCAGTACTTC. This translates into CASSLGVGLAGLQEQYF.

This clonotype was picked up a small number of times. The chain carries TRBV20-1 and TRBJ2-3; 7 bases match TRBD2. This CDR3 has 13 residues. With 0 bases clipped from V and 8 bases from J, the junction kept 5 bases outside the gene matches. The germline V gene has CDR1 DFQATT and CDR2 SNEGSKA (reference sequence). The CDR3 here is CSAREGDYGTQYF. CDR3 nucleotides: TGCAGTGCTAGAGAGGGGGACTATGGTACGCAGTATTTT.

The rearrangement joins TRBV6-5 to TRBJ2-1; no definite D call. Germline lookup yields CDR1 MNHEY and CDR2 SVGAGI. V lost 2 bases and J lost 10, with 12 bases in between. The CDR3 loop spans 13 amino acids. The CDR3, as DNA: TGTGCCAGCAGTTACGTGGGCGGCTCGGAGCAGTTCTTC. As protein: CASSYVGGSEQFF.

This chain connects TRBV6-2 or TRBV6-3 to TRBJ2-1; D is ambiguous. The CDR3 is 12 amino acids. Germline V gene data show CDR1 as MNHEY and CDR2 as SVGEGT. V lost 0 bases, J lost 7 bases, and 4 bases lay in between. CDR3 nucleotides: TGTGCCAGCAGTTACTCGGCTAATGAGCAGTTCTTC. It translates to CASSYSANEQFF.

This sequence joins TRBV5-1 and TRBJ2-3; 8 bases are a match to TRBD2. The CDR3 has 16 amino acids. Germline V gene data show CDR1 as SGHRS and CDR2 as YFSETQ. V lost 4 bases and J lost 4; bases outside the gene matches: 11. Here the CDR3 reads CASSPARSGGADTQYF. DNA of the CDR3: TGCGCCAGCAGCCCCGCCCGAAGCGGGGGTGCAGATACGCAGTATTTT.

This sequence joins TRBV20-1 and TRBJ1-2; unclear D gene. Germline CDR1 is DFQATT and CDR2 is SNEGSKA (reference sequence). This CDR3 is built from 13 residues. V was cut by 4 bases and J by 2 bases, with 11 bases left in between. The CDR3 region has the DNA TGCAGTGCTAAGAGTTGGGAGAACTATGGCTACACCTTC. This gives the protein CSAKSWENYGYTF.

J is TRBJ2-7 and V is TRBV4-3, with 8 nucleotides matching TRBD1. The CDR3 is 15 amino acids. The germline V gene encodes CDR1 LGHNA and CDR2 YSLEER. V shed 2 bases and J 4 bases; nucleotides not matched to a gene: 7. CDR3 sequence (DNA): TGCGCCAGCAGCCAATTCGGACAGGGCCCGTACGAGCAGTACTTC. Protein product: CASSQFGQGPYEQYF.

The V call is TRBV9, the J call TRBJ1-2; D is perhaps TRBD1 (6 bases). V gave up 1 base and J gave up 4 bases, with 14 bases separating them. The CDR3 covers 15 residues. CDR1 and CDR2 (germline): SGDLS, YYNGEE. The CDR3 sequence: CASSVQGWVAYGYTF. The CDR3 DNA is TGTGCCAGCAGCGTACAGGGGTGGGTAGCCTATGGCTACACCTTC.

The chain carries TRBV6-2 or TRBV6-3 and TRBJ2-5; 7 nucleotides align to TRBD2. The germline CDR1 and CDR2 sequences are MNHEY and SVGEGT. V shed 10 bases and J 11 bases; nucleotides not matched to a gene: 19. The CDR3 is 14 residues long. CDR3 amino acids: CATRSGGMFNEQYF. The CDR3 nucleotides read TGTGCCACCCGGTCGGGAGGCATGTTCAATGAGCAGTACTTC.

As DNA, the CDR3 is TGTGCCAGCATGGGACAGACTCGCTATGGCTACACCTTC. Translated, it gives CASMGQTRYGYTF. The J gene is TRBJ1-2, the V gene TRBV2; 7 bases map to TRBD1. CDR1 and CDR2 (germline): SNHLY, FYNNEI. The CDR3 length is 13 residues. The junction had 6 bases not matched to a gene; V was cut back by 7 bases and J by 4 bases.

This rearrangement joins TRBV6-5 to TRBJ1-1; a possible D gene is TRBD1 (5 bases). The germline CDR1 and CDR2 sequences are MNHEY and SVGAGI. This CDR3 spans 13 amino acids. V shed 6 bases and J shed 3 bases, with 11 bases lying between them. This chain's CDR3 is CASRRGGYTEAFF. DNA for the CDR3: TGTGCCAGCAGGAGGGGCGGCTACACTGAAGCTTTCTTT.

J is TRBJ2-1 and V is TRBV20-1; the match to TRBD1 covers 12 bases. Losses at the gene ends were 5 bases for V and 9 bases for J; bases not matched to a gene: 8. The germline V gene has CDR1 DFQATT and CDR2 SNEGSKA (reference sequence). The CDR3 is 14 residues long. Here the CDR3 DNA reads TGCAGTGCTTCCCGGGACAGGGGGCTATTTGAGCAGTTCTTC. Its translation is CSASRDRGLFEQFF.

This clonotype was detected a few times. V is TRBV6-1 and J is TRBJ2-7; TRBD2 agrees at 12 bases. The V segment lost 4 bases and the J segment 2 bases; nucleotides outside the gene matches: 6. The germline CDR1 and CDR2 sequences are MNHNS and SASEGT. This CDR3 is built from 16 residues. The CDR3 region has the DNA TGTGCCAGCAGTGGGTTGACTAGCGGGGGCCCCTACGAGCAGTACTTC. As protein: CASSGLTSGGPYEQYF.

The rearrangement links TRBV7-8 to TRBJ1-6; D is perhaps TRBD1 (5 bases). CDR1 is SGHVS, CDR2 FQNEAQ, per germline. V was shortened by 1 base and J by 5 bases, with 9 bases between the two germline ends. The CDR3 is 15 residues long. The CDR3, as DNA: TGTGCCAGCAGCTTAGGCAGGGTTAATAATTCACCCCTCCACTTT. It is translated as CASSLGRVNNSPLHF.

This clonotype was counted a single time. The CDR3 nucleotides read TGCGCCAGCAGCCCGGCGCTTGGACTAGCGGGGAGCACAGATACGCAGTATTTT. This gives the protein CASSPALGLAGSTDTQYF. This chain uses TRBV4-3 with TRBJ2-3; 12 nucleotides align to TRBD2. Germline CDR1 reads LGHNA; CDR2 reads YSLEER. The CDR3 sequence is 18 residues long. The J segment lost 0 bases and the V segment lost 4 bases, leaving 8 bases of the junction unmatched.

The chain has TRBV28 and TRBJ2-6; either TRBD1 or TRBD2 may supply D (5 bases each). This CDR3 spans 19 amino acids. Trimming took off 5 bases at V and 1 base at J, with 21 bases between the two ends. Per the germline V gene, CDR1 is MDHEN and CDR2 is SYDVKM. DNA of the CDR3: TGTGCCAGCAGTACTCGGGACCCTATGGTCTATTCTGGGGCCAACGTCCTGACTTTC. Residues: CASSTRDPMVYSGANVLTF. The full variable domain, in which reference TRBV28 and TRBJ2-6 provide the parts outside the CDR3, is DVKVTQSSRYLVKRTGEKVFLECVQDMDHENMFWYRQDPGLGLRLIYFSYDVKMKEKGDIPEGYSVSREKKERFSLILESASTNQTSMYLCASSTRDPMVYSGANVLTFGAGSRLTVL.

This chain connects TRBV24-1 to TRBJ2-1; TRBD1 agrees at 7 bases. The CDR3 sequence is 16 residues long. CDR1 and CDR2 from the germline V gene are KGHDR and SFDVKD. V lost 4 bases and J lost 6; bases outside the gene matches: 11. CDR3 bases: TGTGCCACCAGTGACATACAGGGGCCGAATGTCAATGAGCAGTTCTTC. Translating it yields CATSDIQGPNVNEQFF.

The chain is built from TRBV4-3 and TRBJ2-7, with 10 nucleotides matching TRBD2. The CDR3 sequence is 17 residues long. Losses at the gene ends were 1 base for V and 7 bases for J; bases not matched to a gene: 13. The germline V gene encodes CDR1 LGHNA and CDR2 YSLEER. In DNA, the CDR3 is TGCGCCAGCAGCCAAGCGGGAACTAGCGGGGCCTACAATGAGCAGTACTTC. Protein sequence: CASSQAGTSGAYNEQYF.

This chain uses TRBV20-1 with TRBJ1-5, with D possibly being TRBD1 (6 bases). The CDR3 is made up of 17 amino acids. V dropped 5 bases and J dropped 1 base, with 21 bases sitting between them. CDR1 and CDR2 (germline): DFQATT, SNEGSKA (reference sequence). CDR3 in DNA: TGCAGTGCTCAGATACCGTGGGGGGCCGACAGCAATCAGCCCCAGCATTTT. Translated: CSAQIPWGADSNQPQHF.

The table lists this clonotype with a few counts. The chain uses TRBV25-1 and TRBJ2-5, with unresolved D. Trimming shortened V by 9 bases and J by 9 bases, and 17 bases separated the two germline ends. The CDR3 totals 12 residues. Germline loops: CDR1 MGHDK, CDR2 SYGVNS. CDR3 sequence: CASRHSVEAQYF. As DNA, the CDR3 is TGTGCCAGTCGACATTCGGTGGAAGCCCAGTACTTC. The variable domain in full, with the rest retrieved from reference TRBV25-1 and TRBJ2-5, is EADIYQTPRYLVIGTGKKITLECSQTMGHDKMYWYQQDPGMELHLIHYSYGVNSTEKGDLSSESTVSRIRTEHFPLTLESARPSHTSQYLCASRHSVEAQYFGPGTRLLVL.